Given below is one T cell receptor (beta chain) in context. As yet, its antigen is unknown. At one boundary the junction diverges from the germline segment, which might be a read error. The PCR made use of 60 Vbeta and 13 Jbeta primers. TCRdb keeps only in-frame clones here, not all; method: immunoSEQ multiplex PCR. The sample has 100,000 to 150,000 clones; about 80% are singletons. Per germline, CDR1 MGHRA and CDR2 YSYEKL. This CDR3 contains 14 residues. The record originates from a study of cytomegalovirus exposure and HLA in healthy donors. On the study more broadly: About 180 million T cells yielded around 120 million unique TCR beta sequences in earlier analysis.

Study observations and caveats: Analysis was carried out at a later point, and it linked a missense DCLRE1C variant to TCR beta V- and J-gene trimming. 87-base-pair reads could not separate some V segments, including TRBV6-2 and TRBV6-3. Donors belonging to an Asian-associated ancestry cluster reportedly showed fewer N-insertions in productive TCRs than the roughly 670-donor mean, according to what a later analysis found.

The rearrangement joins TRBV4-1 to TRBJ1-5; D not certain. This clonotype was sampled from a woman in her 50s in good health and CMV-seropositive. Sample: PBMCs. Here the CDR3 reads CVSSIWAGNQPQHF. The CDR3 bases are TGCGTCAGCAGCATCTGGGCTGGCAATCAGCCCCAGCATTTT.